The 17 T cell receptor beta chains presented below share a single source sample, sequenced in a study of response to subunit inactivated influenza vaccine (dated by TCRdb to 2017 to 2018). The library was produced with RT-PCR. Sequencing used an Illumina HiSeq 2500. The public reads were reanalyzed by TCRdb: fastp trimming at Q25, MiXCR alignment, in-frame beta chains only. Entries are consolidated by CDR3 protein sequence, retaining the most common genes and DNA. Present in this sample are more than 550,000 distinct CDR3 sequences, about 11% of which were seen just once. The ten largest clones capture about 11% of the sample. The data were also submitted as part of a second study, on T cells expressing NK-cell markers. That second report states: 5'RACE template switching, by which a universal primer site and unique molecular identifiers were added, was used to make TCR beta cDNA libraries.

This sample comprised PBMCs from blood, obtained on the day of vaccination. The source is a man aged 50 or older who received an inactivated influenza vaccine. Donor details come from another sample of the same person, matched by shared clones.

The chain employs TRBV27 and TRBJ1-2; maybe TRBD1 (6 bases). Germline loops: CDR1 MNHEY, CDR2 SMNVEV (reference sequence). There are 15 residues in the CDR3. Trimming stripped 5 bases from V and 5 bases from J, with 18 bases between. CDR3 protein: CASSANRALAYGYTF. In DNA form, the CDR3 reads TGTGCCAGCAGTGCGAACAGGGCGTTGGCGTATGGCTACACCTTC.

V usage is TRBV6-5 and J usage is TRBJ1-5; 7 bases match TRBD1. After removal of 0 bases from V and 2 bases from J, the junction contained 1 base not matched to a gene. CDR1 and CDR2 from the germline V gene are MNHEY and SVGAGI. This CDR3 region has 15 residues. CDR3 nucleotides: TGTGCCAGCAGTTACTCGGGACAGCGCAATCAGCCCCAGCATTTT. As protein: CASSYSGQRNQPQHF.

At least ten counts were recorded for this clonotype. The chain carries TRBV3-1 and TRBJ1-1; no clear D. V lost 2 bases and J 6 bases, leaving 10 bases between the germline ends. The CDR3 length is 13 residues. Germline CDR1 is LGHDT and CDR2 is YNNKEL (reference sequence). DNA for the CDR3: TGTGCCAGCAGCCAAAGTTACCGTGCTGAAGCTTTCTTT. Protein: CASSQSYRAEAFF.

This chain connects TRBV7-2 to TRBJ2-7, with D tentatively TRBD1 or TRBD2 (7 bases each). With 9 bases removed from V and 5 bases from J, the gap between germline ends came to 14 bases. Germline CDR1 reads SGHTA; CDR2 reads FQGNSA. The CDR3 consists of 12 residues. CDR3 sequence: CASGRGRDEQYF. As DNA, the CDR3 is TGTGCCAGTGGGAGGGGGCGTGACGAGCAGTACTTC.

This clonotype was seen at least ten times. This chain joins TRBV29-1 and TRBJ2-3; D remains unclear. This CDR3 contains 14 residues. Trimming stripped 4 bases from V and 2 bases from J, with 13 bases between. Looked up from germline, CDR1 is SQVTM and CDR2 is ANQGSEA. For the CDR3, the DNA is TGCAGCGTTGGATCGTCGCAGCTCACAGATACGCAGTATTTT. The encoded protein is CSVGSSQLTDTQYF.

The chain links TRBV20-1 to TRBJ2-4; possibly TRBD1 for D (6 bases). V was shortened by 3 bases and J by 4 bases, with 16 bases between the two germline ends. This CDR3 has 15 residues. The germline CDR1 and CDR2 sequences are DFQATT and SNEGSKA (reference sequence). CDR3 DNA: TGCAGTGCTAGTGGGGCTGGGGGCGTGAAAAACATTCAGTACTTC. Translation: CSASGAGGVKNIQYF.

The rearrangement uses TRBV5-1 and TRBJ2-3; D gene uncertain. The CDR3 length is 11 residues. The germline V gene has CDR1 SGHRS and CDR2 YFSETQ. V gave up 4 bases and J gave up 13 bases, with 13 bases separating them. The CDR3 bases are TGCGCCAGCAGCATAGGCCTATCGGAGTATTTT. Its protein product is CASSIGLSEYF.

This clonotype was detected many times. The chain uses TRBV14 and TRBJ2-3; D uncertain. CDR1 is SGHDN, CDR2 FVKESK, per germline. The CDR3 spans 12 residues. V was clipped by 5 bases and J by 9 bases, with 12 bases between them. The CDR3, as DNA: TGTGCCAGCAGCGAACAGCTCGGGACGCAGTATTTT. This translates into CASSEQLGTQYF.

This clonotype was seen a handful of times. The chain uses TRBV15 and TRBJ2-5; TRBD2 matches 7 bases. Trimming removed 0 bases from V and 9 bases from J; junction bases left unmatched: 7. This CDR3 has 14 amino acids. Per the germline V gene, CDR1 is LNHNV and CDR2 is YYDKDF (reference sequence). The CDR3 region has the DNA TGTGCCACCAGCAGAGATCGGAGCGGGGAAGCCCAGTACTTC. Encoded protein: CATSRDRSGEAQYF.

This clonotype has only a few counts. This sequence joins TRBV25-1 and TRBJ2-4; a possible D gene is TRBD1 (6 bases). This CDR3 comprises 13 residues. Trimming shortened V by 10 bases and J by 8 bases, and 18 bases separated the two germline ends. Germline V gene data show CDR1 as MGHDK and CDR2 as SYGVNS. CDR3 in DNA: TGTGCCACCTCCAAACAGGGTGGGGACATTCAGTACTTC. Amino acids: CATSKQGGDIQYF. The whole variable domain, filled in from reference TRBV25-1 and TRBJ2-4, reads EADIYQTPRYLVIGTGKKITLECSQTMGHDKMYWYQQDPGMELHLIHYSYGVNSTEKGDLSSESTVSRIRTEHFPLTLESARPSHTSQYLCATSKQGGDIQYFGAGTRLSVL.

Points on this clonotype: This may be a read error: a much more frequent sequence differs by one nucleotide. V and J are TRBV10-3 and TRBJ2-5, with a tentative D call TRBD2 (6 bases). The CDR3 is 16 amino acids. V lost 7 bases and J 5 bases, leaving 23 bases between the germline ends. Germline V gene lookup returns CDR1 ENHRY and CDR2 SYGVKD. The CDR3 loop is CAITPGPLGGNETQYF. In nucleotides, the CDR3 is TGTGCCATCACCCCCGGACCTCTTGGAGGGAACGAGACCCAGTACTTC.

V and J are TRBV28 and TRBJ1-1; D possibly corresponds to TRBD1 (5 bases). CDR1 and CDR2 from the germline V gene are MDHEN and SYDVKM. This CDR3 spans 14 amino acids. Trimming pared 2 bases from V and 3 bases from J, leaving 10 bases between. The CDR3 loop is CASSLGGRDTEAFF. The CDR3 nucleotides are TGTGCCAGCAGTTTAGGCGGCAGGGACACTGAAGCTTTCTTT.

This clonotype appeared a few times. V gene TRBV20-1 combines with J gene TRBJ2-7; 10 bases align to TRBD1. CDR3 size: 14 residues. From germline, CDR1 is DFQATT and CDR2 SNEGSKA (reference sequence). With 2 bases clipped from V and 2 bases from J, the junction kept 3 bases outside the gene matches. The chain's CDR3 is CSARPDRGPYEQYF. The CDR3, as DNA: TGCAGTGCTAGACCTGACAGGGGGCCCTACGAGCAGTACTTC.

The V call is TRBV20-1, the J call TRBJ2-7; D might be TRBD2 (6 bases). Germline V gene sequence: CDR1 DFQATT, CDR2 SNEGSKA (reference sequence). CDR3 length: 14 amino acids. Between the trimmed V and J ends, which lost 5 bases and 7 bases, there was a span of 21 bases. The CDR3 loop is CSASLRLGPGEQYF. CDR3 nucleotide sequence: TGCAGTGCTTCCCTTAGACTAGGTCCTGGGGAGCAGTACTTC.

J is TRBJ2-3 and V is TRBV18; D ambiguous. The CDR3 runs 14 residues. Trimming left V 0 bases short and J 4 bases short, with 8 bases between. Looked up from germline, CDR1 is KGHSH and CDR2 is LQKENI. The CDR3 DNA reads TGTGCCAGCTCACCACCATCAAACTCAGATACGCAGTATTTT. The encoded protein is CASSPPSNSDTQYF.

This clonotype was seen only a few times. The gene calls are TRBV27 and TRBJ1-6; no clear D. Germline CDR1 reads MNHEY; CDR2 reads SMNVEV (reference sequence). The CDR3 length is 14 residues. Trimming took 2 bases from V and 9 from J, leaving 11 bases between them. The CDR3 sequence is CASSLEALSSPLHF. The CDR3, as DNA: TGTGCCAGCAGTTTAGAAGCATTGAGTTCACCCCTCCACTTT.

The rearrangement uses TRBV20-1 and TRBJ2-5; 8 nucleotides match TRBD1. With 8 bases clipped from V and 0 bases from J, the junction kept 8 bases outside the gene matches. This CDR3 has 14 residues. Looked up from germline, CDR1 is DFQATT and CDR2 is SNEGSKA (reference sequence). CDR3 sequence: CSTYRTGNQETQYF. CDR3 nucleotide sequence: TGCAGTACCTATAGGACAGGGAACCAAGAGACCCAGTACTTC.